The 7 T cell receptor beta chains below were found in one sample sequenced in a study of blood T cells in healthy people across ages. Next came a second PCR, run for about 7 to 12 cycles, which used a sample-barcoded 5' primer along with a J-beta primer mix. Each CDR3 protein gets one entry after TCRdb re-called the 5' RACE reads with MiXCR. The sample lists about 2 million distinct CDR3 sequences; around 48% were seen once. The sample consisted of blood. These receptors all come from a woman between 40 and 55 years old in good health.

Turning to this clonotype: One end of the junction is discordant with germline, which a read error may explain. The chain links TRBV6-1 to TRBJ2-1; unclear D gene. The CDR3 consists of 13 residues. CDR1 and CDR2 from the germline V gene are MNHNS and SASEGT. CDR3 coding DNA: TGTGCCAGCAGTAAGACCGGAGTCAATGAGCGGTTCTTC. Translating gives CASSKTGVNERFF.

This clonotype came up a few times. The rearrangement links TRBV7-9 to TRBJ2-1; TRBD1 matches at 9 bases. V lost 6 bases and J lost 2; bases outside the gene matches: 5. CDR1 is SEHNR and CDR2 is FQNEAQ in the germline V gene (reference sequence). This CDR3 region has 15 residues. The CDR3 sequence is CASSWTGATYNEQFF. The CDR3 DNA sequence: TGTGCCAGCAGTTGGACAGGGGCGACCTACAATGAGCAGTTCTTC. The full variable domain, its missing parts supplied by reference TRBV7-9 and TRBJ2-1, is DTGVSQNPRHKITKRGQNVTFRCDPISEHNRLYWYRQTLGQGPEFLTYFQNEAQLEKSRLLSDRFSAERPKGSFSTLEIQRTEQGDSAMYLCASSWTGATYNEQFFGPGTRLTVL.

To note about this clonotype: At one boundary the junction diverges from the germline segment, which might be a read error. The CDR3 sequence is CASSVADTYDYTF. The CDR3 coding sequence is TGTGCCAGCAGCGTAGCGGACACCTATGACTACACCTTC. The V call is TRBV9, the J call TRBJ1-2; D possibly corresponds to TRBD1 (5 bases). This CDR3 spans 13 amino acids. Germline CDR1 and CDR2: SGDLS and YYNGEE.

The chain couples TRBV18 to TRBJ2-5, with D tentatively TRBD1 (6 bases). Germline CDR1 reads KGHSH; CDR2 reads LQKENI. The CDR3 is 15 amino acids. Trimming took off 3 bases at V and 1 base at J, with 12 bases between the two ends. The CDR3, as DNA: TGTGCCAGCTCACCCTTATCGGACAGCCAAGAGACCCAGTACTTC. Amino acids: CASSPLSDSQETQYF.

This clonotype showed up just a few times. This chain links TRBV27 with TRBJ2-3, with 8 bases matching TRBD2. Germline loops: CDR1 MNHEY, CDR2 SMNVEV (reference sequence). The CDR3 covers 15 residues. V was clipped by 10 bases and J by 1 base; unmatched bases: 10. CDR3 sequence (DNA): TGTGCCACCTTCCCTCCGACTAGCGGCACAGATACGCAGTATTTT. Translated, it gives CATFPPTSGTDTQYF.

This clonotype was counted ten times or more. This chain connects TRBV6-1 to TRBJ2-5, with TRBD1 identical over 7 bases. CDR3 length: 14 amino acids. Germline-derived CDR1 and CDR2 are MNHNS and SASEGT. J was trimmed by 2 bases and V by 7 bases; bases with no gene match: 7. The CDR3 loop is CASKGTVLQETQYF. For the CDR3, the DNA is TGTGCCAGCAAGGGGACAGTCCTTCAAGAGACCCAGTACTTC.

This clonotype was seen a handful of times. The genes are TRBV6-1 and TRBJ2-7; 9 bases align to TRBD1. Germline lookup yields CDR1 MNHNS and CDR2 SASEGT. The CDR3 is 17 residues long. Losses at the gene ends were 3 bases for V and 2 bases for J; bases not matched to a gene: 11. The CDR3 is CASSDKDRGKVAYEQYF. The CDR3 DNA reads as TGTGCCAGCAGTGATAAGGACAGGGGCAAAGTAGCCTACGAGCAGTACTTC.